A single sample is the source of the 24 T cell receptor beta chains below, sequenced in a study of blood T cell repertoires in COVID-19. Sequenced by immunoSEQ multiplex PCR; TCRdb stores in-frame clones only, minus some. Among tens of thousands of clones listed, around nine tenths were seen once. The source material was peripheral blood. The source is a middle-aged man with acute or convalescent COVID-19.

The chain recombines TRBV10-3 with TRBJ2-7, with D possibly TRBD2 on 5 matching bases. CDR3 length equals 13 residues. The ends were cut back, 0 bases at V and 7 bases at J, with 10 bases in the middle. CDR1 ENHRY and CDR2 SYGVKD come from the germline V gene. The CDR3 sequence: CAISESPGIEQYF. The CDR3 region has the DNA TGTGCCATCAGTGAGTCACCGGGAATTGAGCAGTACTTC.

The chain couples TRBV19 to TRBJ1-1; D ambiguous. This CDR3 has 13 residues. CDR1 is LNHDA and CDR2 is SQIVND in the germline V gene (reference sequence). Trimming stripped 6 bases from V and 3 bases from J, with 11 bases between. The CDR3 loop is CASSAKRDTEAFF. The CDR3, as DNA: TGTGCCAGTAGCGCGAAGCGCGACACTGAAGCTTTCTTT.

CDR3 sequence (DNA): TGTGCCACCAGCAGAGTAAACAGGGGCCACGAGCAGTACTTC. It specifies CATSRVNRGHEQYF. The rearrangement joins TRBV15 to TRBJ2-7, with TRBD1 matching 7 bases. CDR1 is LNHNV and CDR2 is YYDKDF in the germline V gene (reference sequence). The J segment lost 5 bases and the V segment lost 1 base, leaving 5 bases of the junction unmatched. The CDR3 loop spans 14 amino acids.

The V and J genes are TRBV27 and TRBJ1-1; 10 nucleotides agree with TRBD1. The CDR3 has 17 residues. Germline assignment: CDR1 MNHEY and CDR2 SMNVEV (reference sequence). The V and J ends lost 3 bases and 4 bases, in that order; junction bases with no gene match: 11. In DNA form, the CDR3 reads TGTGCCAGCAGTTTTTTTCCGGGACAGGGGACGGCCACTGAAGCTTTCTTT. It specifies CASSFFPGQGTATEAFF.

This chain links TRBV27 with TRBJ1-3; 7 bases fit TRBD1. Germline CDR1 MNHEY, CDR2 SMNVEV (reference sequence). CDR3 length: 17 amino acids. The V and J ends lost 2 bases and 3 bases, in that order; junction bases with no gene match: 10. CDR3 region: CASSLPLDRVLGNTIYF. CDR3 nucleotides: TGTGCCAGCAGTTTACCCCTCGACAGGGTTCTTGGAAACACCATATATTTT.

This clone occurred a few times. The chain couples TRBV2 to TRBJ1-3, with D unresolved. The CDR3 contains 15 residues. The V gene's germline CDR1 is SNHLY and CDR2 FYNNEI. The V and J ends lost 4 bases and 0 bases respectively, with 10 bases between them. CDR3 DNA sequence: TGTGCCAGCAGTGCTGGCGGCAGCTCTGGAAACACCATATATTTT. Translated, it gives CASSAGGSSGNTIYF.

The chain combines TRBV25-1 with TRBJ1-2, with TRBD1 as a possible D gene (5 bases). CDR1 and CDR2 from the germline V gene are MGHDK and SYGVNS. The CDR3 covers 13 residues. V was pared by 1 base and J by 4 bases, with 7 bases between. The CDR3 sequence is CASSELDIYGYTF. CDR3 bases: TGTGCCAGCAGTGAATTGGACATCTATGGCTACACCTTC.

This clone was detected once. The chain employs TRBV5-1 and TRBJ2-3, with 10 bases that match TRBD2. Trimming removed 3 bases from V and 2 bases from J; junction bases left unmatched: 6. Per the germline V gene, CDR1 is SGHRS and CDR2 is YFSETQ. This CDR3 region has 16 residues. The DNA of the CDR3 is TGCGCCAGCAGCTCGGGGAGCGGGGGGGCCACAGATACGCAGTATTTT. It specifies CASSSGSGGATDTQYF.

This clone was detected only a few times. This CDR3 is also generated by other DNA sequences in the sample. The chain has TRBV6-5 and TRBJ1-5, with TRBD1 as a possible D gene (5 bases). Germline CDR1 is MNHEY and CDR2 is SVGAGI. This CDR3 has 15 residues. V lost 6 bases and J lost 1, with 13 bases in between. The CDR3 sequence is CASRPPGSSNQPQHF. The CDR3 region has the DNA TGTGCCAGCAGGCCCCCAGGGTCAAGCAATCAGCCCCAGCATTTT.

The chain has TRBV20-1 and TRBJ1-2, with TRBD1 matching 8 bases. This CDR3 comprises 11 residues. The junction had 4 bases not matched to a gene; V was cut back by 5 bases and J by 8 bases. The germline CDR1 and CDR2 sequences are DFQATT and SNEGSKA (reference sequence). CDR3 residues: CSAQGARGYTF. In nucleotides, the CDR3 is TGCAGTGCTCAGGGGGCGAGGGGCTACACCTTC.

V and J are TRBV15 and TRBJ1-5; perhaps TRBD1 as D (5 bases). The germline CDR1 and CDR2 sequences are LNHNV and YYDKDF (reference sequence). This CDR3 is 15 amino acids long. V lost 3 bases, J lost 0 bases, and 9 bases lay in between. DNA for the CDR3: TGTGCCACCAGCAGTAACGGGGGTAGCAATCAGCCCCAGCATTTT. It is translated as CATSSNGGSNQPQHF.

The chain employs TRBV5-4 and TRBJ2-3, with 8 bases aligning to TRBD2. V was pared by 2 bases and J by 2 bases, with 4 bases of the junction left unmatched. This CDR3 spans 15 amino acids. The germline V gene encodes CDR1 SGHNT and CDR2 YYREEE (reference sequence). CDR3 DNA sequence: TGTGCCAGCAGCTTTAGCGGGATCGACACAGATACGCAGTATTTT. Protein product: CASSFSGIDTDTQYF.

The rearrangement uses TRBV30 and TRBJ1-1; the match to TRBD1 covers 11 bases. Germline CDR1 and CDR2: GTSNPN and SVGIG (reference sequence). The CDR3 consists of 18 residues. Trimming removed 1 base from V and 0 bases from J; junction bases left unmatched: 10. CDR3 coding DNA: TGTGCCTGGAGTGAGAATATTTGGGACAGGGGGTTGAACACTGAAGCTTTCTTT. It yields the protein CAWSENIWDRGLNTEAFF.

CDR3 amino acids: CASSSTTGYGYTF. DNA for the CDR3: TGTGCCAGCAGTTCGACGACAGGGTACGGCTACACCTTC. This chain joins TRBV27 and TRBJ1-2; 7 nucleotides align to TRBD1. V gave up 4 bases and J gave up 8 bases; unmatched junction bases: 7. This CDR3 has 13 amino acids. CDR1 is MNHEY and CDR2 is SMNVEV in the germline V gene (reference sequence).

The V and J genes are TRBV27 and TRBJ2-1; 9 bases agree with TRBD2. The germline CDR1 and CDR2 sequences are MNHEY and SMNVEV (reference sequence). CDR3 length: 17 residues. J lost 7 bases, V lost 0 bases, and 10 bases had no gene match. In nucleotides, the CDR3 is TGTGCCAGCAGTTTATCGGGCGGCGGGGGGGCTGGGAATGAGCAGTTCTTC. It codes for CASSLSGGGGAGNEQFF.

CDR3 coding DNA: TGTGCCAGCGTGGAAGGGCGGGGGAACACCGGGGAGCTGTTTTTT. Amino acids: CASVEGRGNTGELFF. J is TRBJ2-2 and V is TRBV2; TRBD2 might be the D (6 bases). Looked up from germline, CDR1 is SNHLY and CDR2 is FYNNEI. This CDR3 is 15 amino acids long. V lost 8 bases to trimming and J lost 1 base, with 14 bases between them. Full variable domain (missing parts from reference TRBV2 and TRBJ2-2): EPEVTQTPSHQVTQMGQEVILRCVPISNHLYFYWYRQILGQKVEFLVSFYNNEISEKSEIFDDQFSVERPDGSNFTLKIRSTKLEDSAMYFCASVEGRGNTGELFFGEGSRLTVL.

A note on this clone: At the DNA level, this CDR3 is encoded by other sequences in the same sample as well. V gene TRBV7-2 combines with J gene TRBJ2-3; 12 bases match TRBD2. The V segment lost 1 base and the J segment 3 bases; nucleotides outside the gene matches: 2. The germline V gene encodes CDR1 SGHTA and CDR2 FQGNSA. The CDR3 totals 16 residues. The chain's CDR3 is CASSLGLAGGTDTQYF. In nucleotides, the CDR3 is TGTGCCAGCAGCTTAGGGCTAGCGGGAGGGACAGATACGCAGTATTTT.

The V call is TRBV2, the J call TRBJ1-3; the match to TRBD1 covers 8 bases. J gave up 4 bases and V 5 bases, and 10 bases lay outside the gene matches. The germline gives CDR1 SNHLY, CDR2 FYNNEI. This CDR3 spans 16 amino acids. CDR3 bases: TGTGCCAGCAGTCCTCTCGGACAGGGATTGGGAAACACCATATATTTT. Protein product: CASSPLGQGLGNTIYF.

The chain uses TRBV6-5 and TRBJ2-7; D is uncertain. Trimming removed 2 bases from V and 1 base from J, with 6 bases in between. The CDR3 length is 13 residues. Germline CDR1 reads MNHEY; CDR2 reads SVGAGI. CDR3 in amino acids: CASSYAKSYEQYF. The CDR3 DNA reads as TGTGCCAGCAGTTACGCGAAATCCTACGAGCAGTACTTC.

This clone was detected only once. The chain has TRBV5-6 and TRBJ2-1; TRBD1 matches 8 bases. The junction had 13 bases not matched to a gene; V was cut back by 1 base and J by 4 bases. The CDR3 contains 18 residues. Germline V CDR1 and CDR2: SGHDT, YYEEEE. The CDR3 region has the DNA TGTGCCAGCAGCTTGACTTGGACAGGGAGCCATGGGTACAATGAGCAGTTCTTC. Translation: CASSLTWTGSHGYNEQFF. Full variable domain (rest looked up from reference TRBV5-6 and TRBJ2-1): DAGVTQSPTHLIKTRGQQVTLRCSPKSGHDTVSWYQQALGQGPQFIFQYYEEEERQRGNFPDRFSGHQFPNYSSELNVNALLLGDSALYLCASSLTWTGSHGYNEQFFGPGTRLTVL.

V and J are TRBV6-2 or TRBV6-3 and TRBJ1-2, with 7 bases identical to TRBD1. V lost 5 bases, J lost 2 bases, and 5 bases stayed unmatched. CDR1 is MNHEY, CDR2 SVGEGT, per germline. The CDR3 is 14 residues long. CDR3 sequence (DNA): TGTGCCAGCAGTGGGACAGATCTCAACTATGGCTACACCTTC. It specifies CASSGTDLNYGYTF.

In this sample, this clone turned up a few times. The gene calls are TRBV2 and TRBJ2-2; 7 positions agree with TRBD2. In germline, CDR1 is SNHLY, CDR2 FYNNEI. This CDR3 is 15 amino acids long. V lost 9 bases and J lost 0; bases outside the gene matches: 7. CDR3: CASVAGPTNTGELFF. The CDR3 coding sequence is TGTGCCAGTGTAGCGGGTCCAACGAACACCGGGGAGCTGTTTTTT. Together with reference TRBV2 and TRBJ2-2, the CDR3 gives the full variable domain: EPEVTQTPSHQVTQMGQEVILRCVPISNHLYFYWYRQILGQKVEFLVSFYNNEISEKSEIFDDQFSVERPDGSNFTLKIRSTKLEDSAMYFCASVAGPTNTGELFFGEGSRLTVL.

This rearrangement joins TRBV27 to TRBJ1-6; 9 bases map to TRBD1. From germline, CDR1 is MNHEY and CDR2 SMNVEV (reference sequence). V dropped 1 base and J dropped 8; count of bases not matched to a gene: 3. The CDR3 is made up of 15 amino acids. The CDR3 DNA follows: TGTGCCAGCAGTTTATGGGACAGGGACGATTCACCCCTCCACTTT. Amino acids: CASSLWDRDDSPLHF.

The rearrangement uses TRBV6-5 and TRBJ1-2; TRBD1 aligns across 11 bases. V shed 5 bases, J shed 5 bases, and the junction held 7 bases outside the gene matches. From germline, CDR1 is MNHEY and CDR2 SVGAGI. The CDR3 has 15 residues. This chain's CDR3 is CASSRGDRGMYGYTF. The CDR3 nucleotides are TGTGCCAGCAGTAGGGGGGACAGGGGGATGTATGGCTACACCTTC.